This TCR beta chain was found in a study of blood T cells in healthy people across ages. Findings and caveats of the study: In long-lived donors, naive CD4+ cell counts and diversity exceeded those of aged donors. With unsorted PBMCs, a conclusive comparison of naive versus antigen-experienced cells was not possible.

Primers used in a second PCR of roughly 6 to 12 cycles were a sample-barcoded 5' primer and a J-beta primer mix. The yield of each sample was at least 2.5 million CDR3-containing paired-end reads. TCRdb used MiXCR to reprocess the 5' RACE reads, holding one entry per CDR3 protein. The sample has approximately 1.5 million distinct CDR3 sequences, approximately 43% seen once. V gave up 0 bases and J gave up 4 bases, with 13 bases separating them. Germline lookup yields CDR1 SGHRS and CDR2 YFSETQ. The CDR3 has 15 residues. About this clonotype itself: Antigen specificity is unknown.

The chain joins TRBV5-1 to TRBJ1-2; weak D call: TRBD1 (6 bases). The clonotype was recovered from a young woman in good health. The sample taken for sequencing was blood. The CDR3 spells CASSLDSGAPYGYTF. The CDR3 region has the DNA TGCGCCAGCAGCTTGGATTCGGGGGCCCCCTATGGCTACACCTTC. The full variable domain, with the rest looked up from reference TRBV5-1 and TRBJ1-2, is KAGVTQTPRYLIKTRGQQVTLSCSPISGHRSVSWYQQTPGQGLQFLFEYFSETQRNKGNFPGRFSGRQFSNSRSEMNVSTLELGDSALYLCASSLDSGAPYGYTFGSGTRLTVV.